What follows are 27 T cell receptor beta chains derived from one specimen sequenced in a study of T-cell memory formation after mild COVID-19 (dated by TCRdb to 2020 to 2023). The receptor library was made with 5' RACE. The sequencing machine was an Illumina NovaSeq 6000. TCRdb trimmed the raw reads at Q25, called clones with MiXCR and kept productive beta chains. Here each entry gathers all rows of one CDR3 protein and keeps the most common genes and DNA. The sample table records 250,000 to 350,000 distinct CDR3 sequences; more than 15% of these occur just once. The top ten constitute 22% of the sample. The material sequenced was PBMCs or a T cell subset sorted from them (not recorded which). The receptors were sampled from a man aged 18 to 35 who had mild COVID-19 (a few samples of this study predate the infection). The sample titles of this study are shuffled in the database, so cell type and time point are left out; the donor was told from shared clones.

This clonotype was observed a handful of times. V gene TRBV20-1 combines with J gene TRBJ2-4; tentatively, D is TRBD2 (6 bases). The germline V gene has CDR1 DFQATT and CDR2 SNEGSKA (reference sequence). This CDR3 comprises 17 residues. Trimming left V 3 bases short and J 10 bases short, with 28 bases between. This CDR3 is CSASDWRGSPEPLIQYF. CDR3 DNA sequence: TGCAGTGCTAGTGATTGGAGGGGTTCACCTGAGCCTCTTATTCAGTACTTC.

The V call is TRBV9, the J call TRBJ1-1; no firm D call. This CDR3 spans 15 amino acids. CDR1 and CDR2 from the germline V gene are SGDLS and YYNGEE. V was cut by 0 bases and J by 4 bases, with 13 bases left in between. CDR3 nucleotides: TGTGCCAGCAGCGTAGGACTGCGGGAGGGCACTGAAGCTTTCTTT. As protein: CASSVGLREGTEAFF.

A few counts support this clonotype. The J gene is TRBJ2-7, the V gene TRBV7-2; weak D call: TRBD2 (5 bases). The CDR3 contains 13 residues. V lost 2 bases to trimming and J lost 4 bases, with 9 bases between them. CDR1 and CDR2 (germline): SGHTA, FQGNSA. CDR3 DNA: TGTGCCAGCAGCTTAAGCGGTCGGTACGAGCAGTACGTC. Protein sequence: CASSLSGRYEQYV.

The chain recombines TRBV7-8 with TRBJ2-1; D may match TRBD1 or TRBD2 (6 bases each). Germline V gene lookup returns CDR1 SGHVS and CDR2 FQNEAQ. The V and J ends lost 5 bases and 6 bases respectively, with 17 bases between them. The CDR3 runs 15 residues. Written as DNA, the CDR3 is TGTGCCAGCAGCCTCGGGACACGGGAGATCAATGAGCAGTTCTTC. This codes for CASSLGTREINEQFF.

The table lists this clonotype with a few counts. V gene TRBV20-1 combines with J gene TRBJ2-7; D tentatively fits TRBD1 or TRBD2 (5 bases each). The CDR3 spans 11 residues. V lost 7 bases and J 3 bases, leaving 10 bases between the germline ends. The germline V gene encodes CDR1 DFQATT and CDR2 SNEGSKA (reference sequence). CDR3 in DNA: TGCAGTGGAGGGGCAGTCTACGAGCAGTACGTC. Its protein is CSGGAVYEQYV.

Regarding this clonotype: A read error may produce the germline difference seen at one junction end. CDR3 region: CASPPRGQGTGGTEAFF. For the CDR3, the DNA is TGTGCCAGCCCACCACGGGGACAGGGGACAGGTGGTACTGAAGCTTTCTTT. The chain combines TRBV18 with TRBJ1-1; 10 bases are shared with TRBD1. The CDR3 is 17 amino acids. Germline lookup yields CDR1 KGHSH and CDR2 LQKENI.

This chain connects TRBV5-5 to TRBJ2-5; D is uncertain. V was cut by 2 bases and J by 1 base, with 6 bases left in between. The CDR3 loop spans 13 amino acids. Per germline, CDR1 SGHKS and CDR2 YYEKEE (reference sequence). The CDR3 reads CASSFNSQETQYF. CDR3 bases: TGTGCCAGCAGCTTCAACAGCCAAGAGACCCAGTACTTC.

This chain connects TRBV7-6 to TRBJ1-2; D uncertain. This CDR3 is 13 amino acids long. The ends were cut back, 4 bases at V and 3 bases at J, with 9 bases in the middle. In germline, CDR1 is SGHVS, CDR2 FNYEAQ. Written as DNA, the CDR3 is TGTGCCAGCAGCTCGGGGTTGGACTATGGCTACACCTTC. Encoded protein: CASSSGLDYGYTF.

The CDR3 region has the DNA TGTGCCAGCAGTTACTCCCGTGGGGTAGCGGGGTTGGATACGCAGTATTTT. It codes for CASSYSRGVAGLDTQYF. The chain uses TRBV6-5 and TRBJ2-3, with 8 positions matching TRBD2. The CDR3 totals 17 residues. Looked up from germline, CDR1 is MNHEY and CDR2 is SVGAGI. Trimming took 0 bases from V and 6 from J; bases not matched to a gene: 11.

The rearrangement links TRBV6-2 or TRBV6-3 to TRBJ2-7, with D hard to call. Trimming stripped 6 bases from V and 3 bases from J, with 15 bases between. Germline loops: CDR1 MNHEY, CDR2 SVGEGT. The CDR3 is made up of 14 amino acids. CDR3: CASSPRLPYYEQYV. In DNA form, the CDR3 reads TGTGCCAGCAGCCCGCGGCTACCGTACTACGAGCAGTACGTC.

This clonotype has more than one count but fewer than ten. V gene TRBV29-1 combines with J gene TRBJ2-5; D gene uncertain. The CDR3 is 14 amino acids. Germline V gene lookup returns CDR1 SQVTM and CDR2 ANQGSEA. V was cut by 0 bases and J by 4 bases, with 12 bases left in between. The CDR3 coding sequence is TGCAGCGTTGAAGATCGGAGTGTTCGAGAGACCCAGTACTTC. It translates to CSVEDRSVRETQYF.

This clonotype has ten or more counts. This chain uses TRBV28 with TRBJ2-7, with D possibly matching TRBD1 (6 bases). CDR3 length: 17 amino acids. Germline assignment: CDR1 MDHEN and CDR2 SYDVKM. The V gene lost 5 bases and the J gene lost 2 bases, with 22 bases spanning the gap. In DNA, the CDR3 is TGTGCCAGCAGTCACGCTTTGGGGGCGGACATCGCCTACGAGCAGTACGTC. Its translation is CASSHALGADIAYEQYV.

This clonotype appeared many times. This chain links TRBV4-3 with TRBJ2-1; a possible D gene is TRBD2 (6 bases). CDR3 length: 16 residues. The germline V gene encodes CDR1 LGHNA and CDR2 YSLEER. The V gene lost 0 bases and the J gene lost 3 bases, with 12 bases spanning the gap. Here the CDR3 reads CASSQDHRGFYNEQFF. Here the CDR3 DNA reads TGCGCCAGCAGCCAAGACCACCGGGGGTTCTACAATGAGCAGTTCTTC.

CDR3 residues: CASSASGGAFEQYV. The CDR3 nucleotides read TGTGCCAGCAGCGCTAGCGGGGGGGCCTTTGAGCAGTACGTC. The chain joins TRBV7-8 to TRBJ2-7; TRBD2 matches at 12 bases. V was pared by 5 bases and J by 7 bases, with 6 bases of the junction left unmatched. CDR1 and CDR2 (germline): SGHVS, FQNEAQ. The CDR3 has 14 residues.

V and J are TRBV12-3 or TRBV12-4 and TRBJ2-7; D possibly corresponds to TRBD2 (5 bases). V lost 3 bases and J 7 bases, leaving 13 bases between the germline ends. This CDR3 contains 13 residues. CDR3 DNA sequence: TGTGCCAGCAGTTTGGACGGTACGGGGGAGCAGTACGTC. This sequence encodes CASSLDGTGEQYV.

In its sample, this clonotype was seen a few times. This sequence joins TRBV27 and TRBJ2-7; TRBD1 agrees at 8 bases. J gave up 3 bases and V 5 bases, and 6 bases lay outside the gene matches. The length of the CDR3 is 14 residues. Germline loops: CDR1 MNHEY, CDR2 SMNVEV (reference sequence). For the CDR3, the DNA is TGTGCCAGCAGTCCACGGACAGGGCACTACGAGCAGTACTTC. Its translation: CASSPRTGHYEQYF.

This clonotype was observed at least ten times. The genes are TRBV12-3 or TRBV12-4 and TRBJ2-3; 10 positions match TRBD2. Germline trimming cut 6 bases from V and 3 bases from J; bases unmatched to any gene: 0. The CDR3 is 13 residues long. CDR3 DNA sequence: TGTGCCAGCAGACTAGCGGGGACAGATACGCAGTATTTT. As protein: CASRLAGTDTQYF.

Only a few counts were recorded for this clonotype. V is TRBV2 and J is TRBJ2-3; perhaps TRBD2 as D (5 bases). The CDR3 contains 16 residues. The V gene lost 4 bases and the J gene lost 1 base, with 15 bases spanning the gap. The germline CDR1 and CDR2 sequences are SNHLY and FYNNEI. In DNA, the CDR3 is TGTGCCAGCAGTGTTCGTGCGGGCGAACGCACAGATACGCAGTATTTT. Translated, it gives CASSVRAGERTDTQYF.

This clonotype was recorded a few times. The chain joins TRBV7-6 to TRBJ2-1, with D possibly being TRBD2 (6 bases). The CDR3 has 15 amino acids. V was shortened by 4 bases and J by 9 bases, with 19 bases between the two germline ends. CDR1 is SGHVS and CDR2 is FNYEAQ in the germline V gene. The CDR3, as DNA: TGTGCCAGCAGCTCCCCGCTCGGGACTGTCAGTGAGCAGTTCTTC. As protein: CASSSPLGTVSEQFF.

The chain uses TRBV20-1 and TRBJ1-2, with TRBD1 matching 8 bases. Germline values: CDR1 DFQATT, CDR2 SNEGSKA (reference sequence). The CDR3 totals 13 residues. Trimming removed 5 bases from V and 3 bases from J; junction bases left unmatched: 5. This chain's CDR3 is CSAGSQGDYGYTF. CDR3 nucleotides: TGCAGTGCTGGCTCACAGGGGGACTATGGCTACACCTTC.

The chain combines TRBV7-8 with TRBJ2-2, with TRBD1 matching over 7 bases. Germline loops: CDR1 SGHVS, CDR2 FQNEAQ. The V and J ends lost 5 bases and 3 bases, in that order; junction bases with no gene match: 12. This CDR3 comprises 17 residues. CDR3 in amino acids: CASSAGAGTAYTGELFF. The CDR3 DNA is TGTGCCAGCAGCGCAGGGGCCGGGACAGCATACACCGGGGAGCTGTTTTTT.

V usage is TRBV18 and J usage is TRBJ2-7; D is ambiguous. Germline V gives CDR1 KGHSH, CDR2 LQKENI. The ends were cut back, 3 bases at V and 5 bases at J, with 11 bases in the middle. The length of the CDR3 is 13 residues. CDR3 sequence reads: CASSPVAENEQYF. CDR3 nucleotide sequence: TGTGCCAGCTCACCGGTGGCGGAGAACGAGCAGTACTTC.

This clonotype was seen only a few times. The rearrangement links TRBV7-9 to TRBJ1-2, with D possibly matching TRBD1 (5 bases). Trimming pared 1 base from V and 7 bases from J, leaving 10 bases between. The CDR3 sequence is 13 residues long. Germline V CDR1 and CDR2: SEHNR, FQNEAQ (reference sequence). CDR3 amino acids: CASSLGGTSGYTF. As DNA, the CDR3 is TGTGCCAGCAGCTTAGGGGGCACGAGTGGCTACACCTTC.

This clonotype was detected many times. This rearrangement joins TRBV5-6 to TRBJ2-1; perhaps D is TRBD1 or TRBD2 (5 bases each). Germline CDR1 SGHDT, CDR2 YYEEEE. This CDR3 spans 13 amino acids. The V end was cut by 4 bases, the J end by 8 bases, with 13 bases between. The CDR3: CASSPYRGYEQFF. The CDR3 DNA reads TGTGCCAGCAGCCCGTACCGGGGCTATGAGCAGTTCTTC.

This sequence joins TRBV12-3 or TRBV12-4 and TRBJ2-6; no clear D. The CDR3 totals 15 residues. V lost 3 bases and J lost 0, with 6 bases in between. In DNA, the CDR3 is TGTGCCAGCAGTTTGGTCAACTCTGGGGCCAACGTCCTGACTTTC. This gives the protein CASSLVNSGANVLTF.

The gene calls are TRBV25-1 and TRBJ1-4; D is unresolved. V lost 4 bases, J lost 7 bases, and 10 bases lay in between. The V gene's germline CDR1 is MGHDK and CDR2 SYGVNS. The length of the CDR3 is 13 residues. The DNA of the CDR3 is TGTGCCAGCAGTGGGGCGGCCGCTGAAAAACTGTTTTTT. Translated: CASSGAAAEKLFF.

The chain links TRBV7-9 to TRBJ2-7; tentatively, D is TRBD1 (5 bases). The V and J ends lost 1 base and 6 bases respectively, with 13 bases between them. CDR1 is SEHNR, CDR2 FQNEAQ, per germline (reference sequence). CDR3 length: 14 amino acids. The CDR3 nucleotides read TGTGCCAGCAGCTTAGAGGGGTTGTCAGGCGAGCAGTACTTC. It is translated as CASSLEGLSGEQYF.